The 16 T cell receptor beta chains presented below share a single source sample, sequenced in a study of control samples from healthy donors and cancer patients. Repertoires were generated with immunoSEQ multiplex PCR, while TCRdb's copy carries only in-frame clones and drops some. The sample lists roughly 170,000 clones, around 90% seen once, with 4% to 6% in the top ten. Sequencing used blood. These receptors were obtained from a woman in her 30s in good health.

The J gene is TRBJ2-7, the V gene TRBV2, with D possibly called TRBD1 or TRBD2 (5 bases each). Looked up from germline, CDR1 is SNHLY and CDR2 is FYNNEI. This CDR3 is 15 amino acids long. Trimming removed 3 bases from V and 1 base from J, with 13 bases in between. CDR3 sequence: CASSDPRGRSYEQYV. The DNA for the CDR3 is TGTGCCAGCAGTGATCCACGGGGCAGATCCTACGAGCAGTACGTC.

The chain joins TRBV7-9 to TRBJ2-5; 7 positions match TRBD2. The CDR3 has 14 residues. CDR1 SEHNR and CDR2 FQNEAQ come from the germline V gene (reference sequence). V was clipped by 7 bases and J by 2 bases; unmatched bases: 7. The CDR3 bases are TGTGCCAGCACCTGGGGGGGGTCGCAAGAGACCCAGTACTTC. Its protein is CASTWGGSQETQYF.

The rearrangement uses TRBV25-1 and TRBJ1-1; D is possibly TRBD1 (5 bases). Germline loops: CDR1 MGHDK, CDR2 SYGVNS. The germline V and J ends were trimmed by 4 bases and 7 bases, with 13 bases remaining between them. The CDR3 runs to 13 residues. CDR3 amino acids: CASSGGPLNEAFF. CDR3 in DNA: TGTGCCAGCAGTGGGGGACCCTTAAATGAAGCTTTCTTT.

The CDR3 is CASTFGFHNEQFF. CDR3 bases: TGTGCCAGTACGTTCGGCTTTCACAATGAGCAGTTCTTC. The gene calls are TRBV19 and TRBJ2-1; D is uncertain. V was pared by 7 bases and J by 5 bases, with 12 bases between. Germline CDR1 is LNHDA and CDR2 is SQIVND (reference sequence). The CDR3 sequence is 13 residues long.

The CDR3 region has the DNA TGTGCCTGGAGCGATTTCGGGGAGCTGTTTTTT. It specifies CAWSDFGELFF. V usage is TRBV30 and J usage is TRBJ2-2; D call uncertain. The CDR3 covers 11 residues. Trimming took 3 bases from V and 7 from J, leaving 6 bases between them. Germline V gene lookup returns CDR1 GTSNPN and CDR2 SVGIG (reference sequence).

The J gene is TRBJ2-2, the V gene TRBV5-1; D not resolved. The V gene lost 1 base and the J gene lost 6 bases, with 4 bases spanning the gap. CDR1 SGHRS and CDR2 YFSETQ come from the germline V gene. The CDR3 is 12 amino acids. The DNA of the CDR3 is TGCGCCAGCAGCTTGATCGCCGGGGAGCTGTTTTTT. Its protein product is CASSLIAGELFF.

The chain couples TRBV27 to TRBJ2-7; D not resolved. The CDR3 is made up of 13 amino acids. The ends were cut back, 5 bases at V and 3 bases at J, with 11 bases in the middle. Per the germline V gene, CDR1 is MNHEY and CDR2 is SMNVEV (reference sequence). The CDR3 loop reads CASSLRANYEQYV. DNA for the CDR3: TGTGCCAGCAGTCTCCGGGCTAACTACGAGCAGTACGTC.

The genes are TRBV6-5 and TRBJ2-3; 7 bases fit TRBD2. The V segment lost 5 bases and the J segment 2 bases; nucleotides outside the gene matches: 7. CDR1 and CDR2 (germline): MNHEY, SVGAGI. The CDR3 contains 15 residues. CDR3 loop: CASSPRDYLTDTQYF. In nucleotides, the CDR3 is TGTGCCAGCAGTCCCCGGGACTACCTCACAGATACGCAGTATTTT.

The CDR3 protein is CASSPVRAGFQPQHF. CDR3 in DNA: TGTGCCAGCAGTCCCGTTCGAGCAGGGTTCCAGCCCCAGCATTTT. The chain recombines TRBV6-2 or TRBV6-3 with TRBJ1-5; D is possibly TRBD1 (5 bases). This CDR3 region has 15 residues. Trimming shortened V by 5 bases and J by 7 bases, and 18 bases separated the two germline ends. Germline-derived CDR1 and CDR2 are MNHEY and SVGEGT.

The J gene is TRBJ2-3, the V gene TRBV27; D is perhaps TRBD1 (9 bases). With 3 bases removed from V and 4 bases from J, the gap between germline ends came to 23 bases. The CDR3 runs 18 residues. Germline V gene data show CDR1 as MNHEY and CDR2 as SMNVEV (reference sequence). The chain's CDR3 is CASSFLRGGTGSPDTQYF. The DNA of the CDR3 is TGTGCCAGCAGTTTCCTCCGGGGGGGGACAGGGAGTCCAGATACGCAGTATTTT.

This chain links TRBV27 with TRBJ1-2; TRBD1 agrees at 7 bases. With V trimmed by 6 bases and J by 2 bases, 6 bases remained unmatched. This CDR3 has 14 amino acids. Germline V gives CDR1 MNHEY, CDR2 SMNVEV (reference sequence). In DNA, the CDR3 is TGTGCCAGCAGAAGACAGGGCTCCAACTATGGCTACACCTTC. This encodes CASRRQGSNYGYTF.

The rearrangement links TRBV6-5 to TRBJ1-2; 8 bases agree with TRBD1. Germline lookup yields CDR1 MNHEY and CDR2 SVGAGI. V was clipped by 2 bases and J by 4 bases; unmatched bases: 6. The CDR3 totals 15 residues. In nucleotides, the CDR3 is TGTGCCAGCAGTTACCGCGCTGGACAGGGCTATGGCTACACCTTC. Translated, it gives CASSYRAGQGYGYTF.

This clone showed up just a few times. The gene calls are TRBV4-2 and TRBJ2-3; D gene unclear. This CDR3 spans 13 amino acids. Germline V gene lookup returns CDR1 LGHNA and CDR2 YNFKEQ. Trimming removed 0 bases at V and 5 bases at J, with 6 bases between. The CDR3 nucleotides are TGTGCCAGCAGCCAAGACCCGGGAGATACGCAGTATTTT. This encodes CASSQDPGDTQYF.

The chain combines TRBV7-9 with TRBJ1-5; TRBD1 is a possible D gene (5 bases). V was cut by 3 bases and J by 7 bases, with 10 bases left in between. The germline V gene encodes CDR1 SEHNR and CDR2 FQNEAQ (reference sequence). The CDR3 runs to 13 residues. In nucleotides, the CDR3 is TGTGCCAGCAGCTTGTCACGGGACCAGCCCCAGCATTTT. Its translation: CASSLSRDQPQHF.

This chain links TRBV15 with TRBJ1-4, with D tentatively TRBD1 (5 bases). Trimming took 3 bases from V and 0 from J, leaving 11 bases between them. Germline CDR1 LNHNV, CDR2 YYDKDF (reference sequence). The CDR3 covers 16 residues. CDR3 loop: CATSRGVAATNEKLFF. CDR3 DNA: TGTGCCACCAGCAGGGGGGTTGCTGCAACTAATGAAAAACTGTTTTTT.

The CDR3 protein is CASSLGQGDDNEQFF. The CDR3 DNA sequence: TGTGCCAGCAGCTTGGGACAGGGGGACGACAATGAGCAGTTCTTC. The genes are TRBV5-5 and TRBJ2-1, with 9 bases that match TRBD1. CDR1 is SGHKS and CDR2 is YYEKEE in the germline V gene (reference sequence). There are 15 residues in the CDR3. Trimming at V came to 0 bases and at J to 5 bases, leaving 3 bases not matched to a gene.